A single sample is the source of the 27 T cell receptor beta chains below, sequenced in a study of T cell repertoires in aging, cancer and after chemotherapy. Multiplex touch-down PCR with TRB-A/B primers amplified rearranged V-D-J TRB sequences. From the multiplex PCR reads, TCRdb called clonotypes with MiXCR, one entry per CDR3 protein. Here the sample spans some 14,000 distinct CDR3 sequences, roughly 26% being singletons. The template was genomic DNA from peripheral blood, not RNA. Sequencing was carried out using blood. All receptors come from a human donor in good health.

In the case of this clonotype: Sequence at one end of the junction differs from germline and may be a read error. This chain uses TRBV4-3 with TRBJ1-4; D gene ambiguous. The CDR3 has 14 residues. The V gene's germline CDR1 is LGHNA and CDR2 YSLEER. In DNA form, the CDR3 reads TGTGCCAGCAGCCAAGATAACGGTAGGAGAGAACTGTTTTTT. Its protein product is CASSQDNGRRELFF.

This clonotype was observed a few times. The rearrangement uses TRBV27 and TRBJ1-1; the D is unclear. The CDR3 sequence is 14 residues long. CDR1 is MNHEY and CDR2 is SMNVEV in the germline V gene (reference sequence). V lost 0 bases and J 4 bases, leaving 9 bases between the germline ends. Here the CDR3 reads CASSLSAASTEAFF. DNA for the CDR3: TGTGCCAGCAGTTTATCTGCAGCTTCCACTGAAGCTTTCTTT.

This clonotype was detected a few times. This rearrangement joins TRBV19 to TRBJ1-2, with D hard to call. The CDR3 sequence is 13 residues long. The V end was cut by 7 bases, the J end by 5 bases, with 14 bases between. In germline, CDR1 is LNHDA, CDR2 SQIVND (reference sequence). The CDR3 DNA follows: TGTGCCAGTACACCGGGTAATGGATATGGCTACACCTTC. It yields the protein CASTPGNGYGYTF. The whole variable domain, remainder taken from reference TRBV19 and TRBJ1-2, is DGGITQSPKYLFRKEGQNVTLSCEQNLNHDAMYWYRQDPGQGLRLIYYSQIVNDFQKGDIAEGYSVSREKKESFPLTVTSAQKNPTAFYLCASTPGNGYGYTFGSGTRLTVV.

In this sample, this clonotype turned up a few times. The chain employs TRBV7-2 and TRBJ1-1; the D gene is possibly TRBD1 (5 bases). V was cut by 3 bases and J by 0 bases, with 8 bases left in between. Germline-derived CDR1 and CDR2 are SGHTA and FQGNSA. The CDR3 is 14 residues long. The CDR3: CASSFARVNTEAFF. The CDR3 nucleotides are TGTGCCAGCAGCTTTGCCAGGGTGAACACTGAAGCTTTCTTT. Complete variable domain (other parts from reference TRBV7-2 and TRBJ1-1): GAGVSQSPSNKVTEKGKDVELRCDPISGHTALYWYRQSLGQGLEFLIYFQGNSAPDKSGLPSDRFSAERTGGSVSTLTIQRTQQEDSAVYLCASSFARVNTEAFFGQGTRLTVV.

The chain couples TRBV25-1 to TRBJ1-2, with unresolved D. CDR1 and CDR2 (germline): MGHDK, SYGVNS. This CDR3 contains 11 residues. V shed 2 bases and J shed 8 bases, with 6 bases lying between them. CDR3 amino acids: CASSERQGYTF. The CDR3 DNA sequence: TGTGCCAGCAGTGAACGGCAAGGCTACACCTTC.

The chain has TRBV27 and TRBJ2-5; TRBD2 might be the D (5 bases). CDR1 MNHEY and CDR2 SMNVEV come from the germline V gene (reference sequence). This CDR3 is built from 14 residues. Between the trimmed V and J ends, which lost 6 bases and 5 bases, there was a span of 16 bases. The CDR3 region has the DNA TGTGCCAGCAGATCCTCCCGGGGTCTCGAGACCCAGTACTTC. Its protein product is CASRSSRGLETQYF.

This clonotype was seen a handful of times. CDR3 DNA: TGCGCCAGCAGCCAACCCCGGGACATCAATGAGCAGTTCTTC. It codes for CASSQPRDINEQFF. This chain uses TRBV5-1 with TRBJ2-1; possible D gene TRBD1, 6 bases. In germline, CDR1 is SGHRS, CDR2 YFSETQ. V lost 4 bases to trimming and J lost 6 bases, with 14 bases between them. This CDR3 region has 14 residues.

This clonotype was found a few times. The rearrangement uses TRBV19 and TRBJ1-5; D is perhaps TRBD1 (5 bases). Germline CDR1 LNHDA, CDR2 SQIVND (reference sequence). The CDR3 has 15 amino acids. V lost 6 bases and J lost 3, with 15 bases in between. The CDR3 loop reads CASRSQEGYNQPQHF. The CDR3 region has the DNA TGTGCCAGTAGATCACAGGAAGGGTACAATCAGCCCCAGCATTTT.

This chain connects TRBV29-1 to TRBJ2-3; possible D gene TRBD1, 6 bases. Per the germline V gene, CDR1 is SQVTM and CDR2 is ANQGSEA. The CDR3 is 12 amino acids. Trimming removed 7 bases from V and 7 bases from J, with 15 bases in between. The CDR3 reads CSGSNRANTQYF. DNA for the CDR3: TGCAGCGGATCAAACAGGGCAAATACGCAGTATTTT.

This chain links TRBV7-9 with TRBJ2-3; D may be TRBD1 (5 bases). Trimming took 6 bases from V and 1 from J, leaving 8 bases between them. Germline V lookup: CDR1 SEHNR, CDR2 FQNEAQ (reference sequence). The CDR3 is 13 residues long. The CDR3 reads CASRLGGTDTQYF. For the CDR3, the DNA is TGTGCCAGCAGGCTAGGGGGCACAGATACGCAGTATTTT.

V usage is TRBV2 and J usage is TRBJ1-1; no firm D call. The CDR3 runs 15 residues. The ends were cut back, 6 bases at V and 0 bases at J, with 14 bases in the middle. CDR1 and CDR2 (germline): SNHLY, FYNNEI. CDR3 region: CASSVWADMNTEAFF. The DNA of the CDR3 is TGTGCCAGCAGCGTCTGGGCCGATATGAACACTGAAGCTTTCTTT.

The chain joins TRBV2 to TRBJ1-5; 7 positions match TRBD1. Losses at the gene ends were 6 bases for V and 2 bases for J; bases not matched to a gene: 4. Looked up from germline, CDR1 is SNHLY and CDR2 is FYNNEI. CDR3 length: 14 amino acids. CDR3 residues: CASRGDRGNQPQHF. The CDR3 bases are TGTGCCAGCAGGGGGGACAGAGGCAATCAGCCCCAGCATTTT. The entire variable domain, with the rest obtained from reference TRBV2 and TRBJ1-5, is as follows: EPEVTQTPSHQVTQMGQEVILRCVPISNHLYFYWYRQILGQKVEFLVSFYNNEISEKSEIFDDQFSVERPDGSNFTLKIRSTKLEDSAMYFCASRGDRGNQPQHFGDGTRLSIL.

This clonotype showed up just a few times. The rearrangement uses TRBV7-6 and TRBJ2-7; the D gene is possibly TRBD1 (6 bases). This CDR3 spans 14 amino acids. Germline loops: CDR1 SGHVS, CDR2 FNYEAQ. V shed 1 base and J shed 2 bases, with 9 bases lying between them. The CDR3 reads CASSLDRATYEQYF. DNA for the CDR3: TGTGCCAGCAGCTTAGACAGGGCAACCTACGAGCAGTACTTC.

This clonotype has ten or more counts. The chain carries TRBV20-1 and TRBJ2-7; 8 nucleotides match TRBD1. The CDR3 loop spans 15 amino acids. Trimming at V came to 3 bases and at J to 6 bases, leaving 13 bases not matched to a gene. Germline V CDR1 and CDR2: DFQATT, SNEGSKA (reference sequence). The CDR3: CSASRPTGVAVEQYF. Written as DNA, the CDR3 is TGCAGTGCTAGTAGACCGACAGGGGTGGCGGTCGAGCAGTACTTC.

This chain connects TRBV11-2 to TRBJ2-7, with TRBD1 matching over 9 bases. The CDR3 consists of 15 residues. J gave up 4 bases and V 3 bases, and 7 bases lay outside the gene matches. CDR1 is SGHAT and CDR2 is FQNNGV in the germline V gene. This CDR3 reads CASSLVTGGVYEQYF. The CDR3 DNA sequence: TGTGCCAGCAGCTTGGTCACAGGGGGCGTATACGAGCAGTACTTC.

This sequence joins TRBV25-1 and TRBJ2-3; 10 positions match TRBD2. The ends lost 6 bases at V and 3 bases at J; junction bases unmatched: 9. The CDR3 length is 16 residues. Per germline, CDR1 MGHDK and CDR2 SYGVNS. The CDR3 coding sequence is TGTGCCAGCAGCACTCCACCGGGACTAGCGACAGATACGCAGTATTTT. It yields the protein CASSTPPGLATDTQYF.

This clonotype occurred a few times. This sequence joins TRBV20-1 and TRBJ1-5, with 7 nucleotides matching TRBD1. Losses at the gene ends were 6 bases for V and 4 bases for J; bases not matched to a gene: 3. CDR1 and CDR2 from the germline V gene are DFQATT and SNEGSKA (reference sequence). CDR3 length equals 12 residues. The CDR3 bases are TGCAGTGCGAGACAGGGAAATCAGCCCCAGCATTTT. Its translation: CSARQGNQPQHF.

This chain joins TRBV19 and TRBJ1-2; no clear D gene. The germline V gene has CDR1 LNHDA and CDR2 SQIVND (reference sequence). V gave up 1 base and J gave up 5 bases, with 11 bases separating them. The CDR3 loop spans 14 amino acids. The CDR3 DNA is TGTGCCAGTAGTATAGTCCCGGCGGTGTATGGCTACACCTTC. Amino acid sequence: CASSIVPAVYGYTF.

This clonotype was seen only a few times. V and J are TRBV4-2 and TRBJ2-2; TRBD1 agrees at 8 bases. J lost 5 bases, V lost 5 bases, and 10 bases had no gene match. CDR1 and CDR2 (germline): LGHNA, YNFKEQ. The CDR3 loop spans 16 amino acids. CDR3 region: CASSITGTGGTGELFF. The CDR3 DNA reads as TGTGCCAGCAGCATTACCGGAACAGGGGGGACCGGGGAGCTGTTTTTT.

In its sample, this clonotype was seen a few times. CDR3: CASSFTGPYGYTF. The CDR3 DNA is TGTGCCAGCAGCTTCACAGGACCCTATGGCTACACCTTC. This chain connects TRBV7-2 to TRBJ1-2, with a possible D match to TRBD1 (5 bases). Trimming took 3 bases from V and 4 from J, leaving 9 bases between them. CDR1 is SGHTA, CDR2 FQGNSA, per germline. The CDR3 runs 13 residues.

This clonotype was counted only a few times. V is TRBV13 and J is TRBJ1-3; 8 bases agree with TRBD1. J gave up 3 bases and V 4 bases, and 8 bases lay outside the gene matches. The CDR3 covers 16 residues. Germline assignment: CDR1 PRHDT and CDR2 FYEKMQ (reference sequence). CDR3 region: CASSYGQGEFGNTIYF. CDR3 coding DNA: TGTGCCAGCAGCTATGGACAGGGAGAGTTTGGAAACACCATATATTTT.

The chain recombines TRBV5-6 with TRBJ1-2; 9 positions agree with TRBD1. The CDR3 covers 14 residues. CDR1 and CDR2 from the germline V gene are SGHDT and YYEEEE. V shed 4 bases, J shed 8 bases, and the junction held 9 bases outside the gene matches. The CDR3 reads CASSPTGGGKGYTF. In nucleotides, the CDR3 is TGTGCCAGCAGCCCGACAGGGGGAGGAAAGGGCTACACCTTC.

The chain recombines TRBV29-1 with TRBJ1-5; D is undetermined. V was trimmed by 8 bases and J by 0 bases, leaving 17 bases between them. The CDR3 is made up of 15 amino acids. Germline assignment: CDR1 SQVTM and CDR2 ANQGSEA. CDR3 sequence: CSIWSLDFSNQPQHF. CDR3 in DNA: TGCAGCATCTGGTCCCTCGACTTTAGCAATCAGCCCCAGCATTTT.

This clonotype has just a few counts. The chain is built from TRBV12-3 or TRBV12-4 and TRBJ1-2; maybe TRBD1 (6 bases). The V gene lost 5 bases and the J gene lost 4 bases, with 8 bases spanning the gap. The CDR3 is made up of 12 amino acids. The CDR3 nucleotides read TGTGCCAGCAGTCGGACAGTCTATGGCTACACCTTC. Translated, it gives CASSRTVYGYTF.

The V and J genes are TRBV11-2 and TRBJ1-6; D is uncertain. Germline V gives CDR1 SGHAT, CDR2 FQNNGV. The CDR3 extends over 16 amino acids. V was shortened by 0 bases and J by 10 bases, with 16 bases between the two germline ends. The CDR3 DNA reads TGTGCCAGCAGCTTAGAAATTGGGCAGTCCCGATCACCCCTCCACTTT. This sequence encodes CASSLEIGQSRSPLHF. Together with reference TRBV11-2 and TRBJ1-6, the CDR3 gives the full variable domain: EAGVAQSPRYKIIEKRQSVAFWCNPISGHATLYWYQQILGQGPKLLIQFQNNGVVDDSQLPKDRFSAERLKGVDSTLKIQPAKLEDSAVYLCASSLEIGQSRSPLHFGNGTRLTVT.

The V call is TRBV10-3, the J call TRBJ2-3; 7 bases are shared with TRBD1. The CDR3 consists of 15 residues. Unmatched junction bases numbered 7, after V lost 4 bases and J lost 3 bases. The germline V gene has CDR1 ENHRY and CDR2 SYGVKD. The CDR3 protein is CAISAGTVRTDTQYF. Written as DNA, the CDR3 is TGTGCCATCAGTGCCGGGACAGTACGTACAGATACGCAGTATTTT.

The V call is TRBV10-3, the J call TRBJ2-2, with D possibly TRBD1 on 5 matching bases. Trimming took 1 base from V and 0 from J, leaving 9 bases between them. Germline V gene lookup returns CDR1 ENHRY and CDR2 SYGVKD. CDR3 length: 16 residues. The CDR3 spells CAISELWTTNTGELFF. In DNA form, the CDR3 reads TGTGCCATCAGTGAGTTATGGACAACGAACACCGGGGAGCTGTTTTTT.